These T cell receptor beta chains were read from a single sample in a study of control samples from healthy donors and cancer patients. Profiled with immunoSEQ multiplex PCR; TCRdb holds only in-frame clones, not every one. The data show some 130,000 clones, 90% seen once. The specimen was blood. The origin of the receptors is a man aged 18 to 35 in good health. Both conserved end residues are part of each CDR3. The D gene is left open where the match is weak. The size of a clone is reported for some rows only, either as once, few or many, or as a class for expanded clones.

>.|TRBD2|TRBV3-1/TRBV3-2|TRBJ2-3
CASNPGLAGGKDTQYF
TGTGCCAGCAACCCGGGACTAGCGGGGGGCAAAGATACGCAGTATTTT
>.|.|TRBV2|TRBJ1-6
CASSAGLPTLHF
TGTGCCAGCAGTGCCGGACTGCCGACTCTCCACTTT
>.|.|TRBV20-1|TRBJ1-1
CSASVPGESNTEAFF
TGCAGTGCTAGTGTACCTGGGGAGTCCAACACTGAAGCTTTCTTT
>.|TRBD2|TRBV27|TRBJ2-7
CASSSRTSGAYEQYF
TGTGCCAGCAGTTCGAGGACTAGCGGGGCATACGAGCAGTACTTC
>.|.|TRBV19|TRBJ1-4
CASSIAPTGSEKLFF
TGTGCCAGTAGTATAGCGCCAACAGGTAGTGAAAAACTGTTTTTT
>.|TRBD2|TRBV6-4|TRBJ2-3
CASSGGGVTSTDTQYF
TGTGCCAGCAGTGGTGGGGGGGTTACTAGCACAGATACGCAGTATTTT
>.|.|TRBV10-2|TRBJ1-4
CASRVGPGEKLFF
TGCGCCAGCAGGGTTGGGCCAGGTGAAAAACTGTTTTTT
>.|.|TRBV7-8|TRBJ2-7
CASSLVTGHAYEQYF
TGTGCCAGCAGCTTAGTCACCGGACATGCCTACGAGCAGTACTTC
>.|TRBD2|TRBV29-1|TRBJ2-1
CSVEDRTSGYSYNEQFF
TGCAGCGTTGAAGACCGGACTAGCGGTTACTCCTACAATGAGCAGTTCTTC
>.|.|TRBV25-1|TRBJ2-1
CASSEFLKYEQFF
TGTGCCAGCAGTGAATTCCTAAAATACGAGCAGTTCTTC
>.|.|TRBV4-1|TRBJ2-1
CASSQVPQDPSYNEQFF
TGCGCCAGCAGCCAAGTCCCACAGGACCCCTCCTACAATGAGCAGTTCTTC
>.|.|TRBV7-9|TRBJ2-2
CASSLAAGELFF
TGTGCCAGCAGCTTAGCAGCCGGGGAGCTGTTTTTT
>.|.|TRBV30|TRBJ1-1
CAWSGGYTEAFF
TGTGCCTGGAGCGGGGGTTACACTGAAGCTTTCTTT
>.|TRBD1|TRBV10-3|TRBJ1-5
CATQGQGGDQPQHF
TGTGCCACCCAAGGACAGGGCGGGGATCAGCCCCAGCATTTT
>.|TRBD2|TRBV28|TRBJ2-3
CASSLERGGLPDTQYF
TGTGCCAGCAGTCTAGAGCGGGGGGGCCTCCCAGATACGCAGTATTTT
>few|.|TRBV20-1|TRBJ1-6
CSASTGLGLHNSPLHF
TGCAGTGCTAGTACAGGGTTGGGCCTCCATAATTCACCCCTCCACTTT
>.|.|TRBV29-1|TRBJ1-1
CSAVGMNTEAFF
TGCAGCGCAGTCGGTATGAACACTGAAGCTTTCTTT
>.|TRBD1|TRBV3-1/TRBV3-2|TRBJ2-1
CASSQTGGSSYNEQFF
TGTGCCAGCAGCCAGACAGGGGGGAGCTCCTACAATGAGCAGTTCTTC
>once|.|TRBV11-2|TRBJ2-2
CASSLDHSTGELFF
TGTGCCAGCAGCTTAGATCACAGCACCGGGGAGCTGTTTTTT
>once|TRBD1|TRBV5-5|TRBJ1-2
CASSAGTGAYGYTF
TGTGCCAGCAGTGCCGGGACAGGGGCCTATGGCTACACCTTC
>.|.|TRBV16|TRBJ2-5
CASSQSTVQETQYF
TGTGCCAGCAGCCAATCGACAGTCCAAGAGACCCAGTACTTC
>.|.|TRBV3-1/TRBV3-2|TRBJ2-3
CASSRGPSTDTQYF
TGTGCCAGCAGCAGGGGACCTAGCACAGATACGCAGTATTTT
>.|.|TRBV6-5|TRBJ1-6
CASSYSTDGFNSPLHF
TGTGCCAGCAGTTACTCTACCGACGGTTTTAATTCACCCCTCCACTTT
>few|TRBD2|TRBV7-3|TRBJ2-3
CASSLSPGTNTDTQYF
TGTGCCAGCAGCTTAAGCCCCGGGACTAACACAGATACGCAGTATTTT
>once|.|TRBV6-5|TRBJ2-3
CASSLDGDTQYF
TGTGCCAGCAGCCTCGACGGAGATACGCAGTATTTT
>.|.|TRBV7-8|TRBJ1-4
CATQGLHNEKLFF
TGTGCCACACAGGGACTACACAATGAAAAACTGTTTTTT
>once|.|TRBV2|TRBJ1-5
CASSGGEGLQYSNQPQHF
TGTGCCAGCAGTGGGGGGGAGGGCCTCCAATATAGCAATCAGCCCCAGCATTTT
>.|.|TRBV6-6|TRBJ2-5
CASSPAQYF
TGTGCCAGCAGCCCGGCCCAGTACTTC
>.|.|TRBV4-2|TRBJ2-7
CASSPAGSDGSYEQYF
TGTGCCAGCAGCCCAGCCGGGAGCGATGGCTCCTACGAGCAGTACTTC
>.|.|TRBV12-3/TRBV12-4|TRBJ2-5
CASSQRETQYF
TGTGCCAGCAGCCAAAGGGAGACCCAGTACTTC
>once|.|TRBV29-1|TRBJ1-3
CSVVWDKSSGNTIYF
TGCAGCGTTGTTTGGGACAAGAGCTCTGGAAACACCATATATTTT